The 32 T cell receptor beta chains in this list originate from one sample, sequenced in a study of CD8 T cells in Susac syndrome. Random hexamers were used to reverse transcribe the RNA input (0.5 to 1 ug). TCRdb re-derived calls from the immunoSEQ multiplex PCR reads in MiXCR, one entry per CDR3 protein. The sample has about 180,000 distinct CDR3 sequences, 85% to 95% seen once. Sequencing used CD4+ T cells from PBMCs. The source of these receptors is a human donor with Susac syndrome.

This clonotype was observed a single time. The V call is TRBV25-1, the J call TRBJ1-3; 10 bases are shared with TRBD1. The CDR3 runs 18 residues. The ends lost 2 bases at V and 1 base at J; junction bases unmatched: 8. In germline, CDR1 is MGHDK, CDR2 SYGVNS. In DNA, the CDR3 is TGTGCCAGCAGTGAAGGGACAGGGGAAGCCCTATCTGGAAACACCATATATTTT. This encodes CASSEGTGEALSGNTIYF.

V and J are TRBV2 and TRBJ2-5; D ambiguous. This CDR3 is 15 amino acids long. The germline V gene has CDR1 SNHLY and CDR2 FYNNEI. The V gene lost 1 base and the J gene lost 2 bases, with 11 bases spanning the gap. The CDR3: CASSEGWPRQETQYF. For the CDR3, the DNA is TGTGCCAGCAGTGAAGGGTGGCCTCGACAAGAGACCCAGTACTTC.

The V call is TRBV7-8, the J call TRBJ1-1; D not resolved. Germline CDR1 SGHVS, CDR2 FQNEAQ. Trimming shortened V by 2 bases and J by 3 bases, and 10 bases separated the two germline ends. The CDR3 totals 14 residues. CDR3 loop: CASSLTPSDTEAFF. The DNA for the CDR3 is TGTGCCAGCAGCTTAACCCCCAGTGACACTGAAGCTTTCTTT.

The CDR3 coding sequence is TGCGCCAGCAGCTTTGTGACTAGCGGGGGGGCCGGAGAGACCCAGTACTTC. Residues: CASSFVTSGGAGETQYF. V usage is TRBV5-1 and J usage is TRBJ2-5; 14 bases are shared with TRBD2. Germline V gives CDR1 SGHRS, CDR2 YFSETQ. The CDR3 contains 17 residues. Unmatched junction bases numbered 7, after V lost 2 bases and J lost 4 bases.

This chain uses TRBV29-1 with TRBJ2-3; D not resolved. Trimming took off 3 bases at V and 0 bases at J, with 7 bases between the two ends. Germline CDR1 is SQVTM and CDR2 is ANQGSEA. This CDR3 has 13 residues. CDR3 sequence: CSVDPRSTDTQYF. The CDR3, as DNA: TGCAGCGTTGACCCCCGGAGCACAGATACGCAGTATTTT.

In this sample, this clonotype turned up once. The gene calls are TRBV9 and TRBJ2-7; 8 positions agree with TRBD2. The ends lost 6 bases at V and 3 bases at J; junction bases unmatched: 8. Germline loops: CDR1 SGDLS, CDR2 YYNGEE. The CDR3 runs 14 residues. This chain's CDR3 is CASTSGLEDYEQYF. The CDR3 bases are TGTGCCAGCACCTCGGGACTAGAAGACTACGAGCAGTACTTC.

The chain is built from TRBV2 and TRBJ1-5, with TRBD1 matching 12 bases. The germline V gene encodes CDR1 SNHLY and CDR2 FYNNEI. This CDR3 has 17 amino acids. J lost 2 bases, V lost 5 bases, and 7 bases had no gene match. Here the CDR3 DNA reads TGTGCCAGCAGTAGGGACAGGGGGCTTAAGGGCAATCAGCCCCAGCATTTT. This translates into CASSRDRGLKGNQPQHF.

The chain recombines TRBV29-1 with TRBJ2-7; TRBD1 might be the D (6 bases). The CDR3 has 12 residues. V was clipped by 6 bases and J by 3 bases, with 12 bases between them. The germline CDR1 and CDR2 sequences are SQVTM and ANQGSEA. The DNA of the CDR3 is TGCAGCGTGCAACGGGACAACTACGAGCAGTACTTC. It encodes CSVQRDNYEQYF.

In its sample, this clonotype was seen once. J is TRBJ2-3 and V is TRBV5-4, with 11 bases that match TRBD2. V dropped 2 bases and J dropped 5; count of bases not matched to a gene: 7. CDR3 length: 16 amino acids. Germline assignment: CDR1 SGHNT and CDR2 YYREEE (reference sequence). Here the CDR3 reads CASSFGSSGGIDTQYF. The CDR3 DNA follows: TGTGCCAGCAGCTTTGGGTCTAGCGGGGGGATAGATACGCAGTATTTT.

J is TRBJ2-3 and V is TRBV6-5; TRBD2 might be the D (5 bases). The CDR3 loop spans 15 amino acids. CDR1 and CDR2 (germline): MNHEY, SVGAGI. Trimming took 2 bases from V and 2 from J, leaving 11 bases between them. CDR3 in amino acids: CASSYVGSITDTQYF. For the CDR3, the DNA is TGTGCCAGCAGTTACGTGGGGAGCATCACAGATACGCAGTATTTT.

The chain's CDR3 is CASSPPGQGRYEQYF. In nucleotides, the CDR3 is TGTGCCAGCAGTCCCCCGGGACAGGGGCGTTACGAGCAGTACTTC. This chain uses TRBV12-3 or TRBV12-4 with TRBJ2-7, with TRBD1 matching over 10 bases. The length of the CDR3 is 15 residues. Trimming took 5 bases from V and 4 from J; bases not matched to a gene: 8.

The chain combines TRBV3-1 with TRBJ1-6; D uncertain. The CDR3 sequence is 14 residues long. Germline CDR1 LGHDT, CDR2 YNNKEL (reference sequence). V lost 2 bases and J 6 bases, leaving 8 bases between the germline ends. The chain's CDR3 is CASSQPRTNSPLHF. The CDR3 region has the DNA TGTGCCAGCAGCCAACCCAGGACTAATTCACCCCTCCACTTT. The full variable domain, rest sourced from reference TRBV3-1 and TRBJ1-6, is DTAVSQTPKYLVTQMGNDKSIKCEQNLGHDTMYWYKQDSKKFLKIMFSYNNKELIINETVPNRFSPKSPDKAHLNLHINSLELGDSAVYFCASSQPRTNSPLHFGNGTRLTVT.

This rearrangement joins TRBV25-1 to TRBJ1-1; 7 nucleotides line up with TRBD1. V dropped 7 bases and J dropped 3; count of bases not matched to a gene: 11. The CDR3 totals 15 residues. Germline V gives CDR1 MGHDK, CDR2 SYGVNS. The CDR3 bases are TGTGCCAGCACCGACCCCGGGACAGCGGACACTGAAGCTTTCTTT. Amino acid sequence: CASTDPGTADTEAFF.

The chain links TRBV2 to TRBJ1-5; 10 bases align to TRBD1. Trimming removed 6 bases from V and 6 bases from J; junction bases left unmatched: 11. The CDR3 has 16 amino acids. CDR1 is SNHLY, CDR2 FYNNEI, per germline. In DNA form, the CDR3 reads TGTGCCAGCAGAGAAAGACAGGGGGCTCGGAGTCAGCCCCAGCATTTT. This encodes CASRERQGARSQPQHF. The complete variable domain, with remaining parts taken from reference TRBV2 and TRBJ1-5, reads EPEVTQTPSHQVTQMGQEVILRCVPISNHLYFYWYRQILGQKVEFLVSFYNNEISEKSEIFDDQFSVERPDGSNFTLKIRSTKLEDSAMYFCASRERQGARSQPQHFGDGTRLSIL.

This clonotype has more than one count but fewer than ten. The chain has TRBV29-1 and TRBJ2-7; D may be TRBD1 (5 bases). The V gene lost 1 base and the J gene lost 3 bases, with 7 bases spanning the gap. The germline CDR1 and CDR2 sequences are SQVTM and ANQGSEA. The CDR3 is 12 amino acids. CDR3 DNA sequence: TGCAGCGTTGAAGGCCAGGGCTACGAGCAGTACTTC. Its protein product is CSVEGQGYEQYF.

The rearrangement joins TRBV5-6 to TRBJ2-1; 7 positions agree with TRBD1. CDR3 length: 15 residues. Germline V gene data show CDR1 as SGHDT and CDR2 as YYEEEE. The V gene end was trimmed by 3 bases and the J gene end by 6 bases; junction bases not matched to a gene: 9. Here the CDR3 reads CASSYRGPPGNEQFF. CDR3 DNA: TGTGCCAGCAGCTACAGGGGACCCCCTGGCAATGAGCAGTTCTTC.

CDR3 DNA: TGTGCCAGCCGGACTAGCGGGGGTGAGGCCTACGAGCAGTACTTC. It yields the protein CASRTSGGEAYEQYF. V usage is TRBV10-3 and J usage is TRBJ2-7, with TRBD2 matching over 13 bases. Germline CDR1 reads ENHRY; CDR2 reads SYGVKD. This CDR3 has 15 residues. The trim removed 10 bases at V and 2 bases at J, leaving 8 bases unmatched.

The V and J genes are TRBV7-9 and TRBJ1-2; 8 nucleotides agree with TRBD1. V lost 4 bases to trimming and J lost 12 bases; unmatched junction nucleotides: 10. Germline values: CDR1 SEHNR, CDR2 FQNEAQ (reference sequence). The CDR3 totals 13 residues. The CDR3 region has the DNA TGTGCCAGCAGCTCGGACAGGGCTGGGGCTCACACCTTC. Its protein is CASSSDRAGAHTF.

CDR3 protein: CASSLASVNTEAFF. The CDR3 DNA reads TGTGCCAGCAGTTTAGCTTCGGTGAACACTGAAGCTTTCTTT. V is TRBV5-6 and J is TRBJ1-1; D unclear. The germline gives CDR1 SGHDT, CDR2 YYEEEE. The V end was cut by 5 bases, the J end by 0 bases, with 11 bases between. The CDR3 consists of 14 residues.

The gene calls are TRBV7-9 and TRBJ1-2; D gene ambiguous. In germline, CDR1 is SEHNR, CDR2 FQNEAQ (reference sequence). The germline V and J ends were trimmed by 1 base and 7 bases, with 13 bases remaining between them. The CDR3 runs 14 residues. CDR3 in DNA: TGTGCCAGCAGCTTAGAAGGCGGGCTCGGTGGCTACACCTTC. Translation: CASSLEGGLGGYTF. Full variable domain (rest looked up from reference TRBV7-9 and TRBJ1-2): DTGVSQNPRHKITKRGQNVTFRCDPISEHNRLYWYRQTLGQGPEFLTYFQNEAQLEKSRLLSDRFSAERPKGSFSTLEIQRTEQGDSAMYLCASSLEGGLGGYTFGSGTRLTVV.

CDR3 coding DNA: TGTGCCAGCCGGACAGGGAACGGGAATCAGCCCCAGCATTTT. Translation: CASRTGNGNQPQHF. The chain has TRBV10-3 and TRBJ1-5; 8 bases line up with TRBD1. This CDR3 region has 14 residues. The germline gives CDR1 ENHRY, CDR2 SYGVKD. V shed 10 bases and J 4 bases; nucleotides not matched to a gene: 9.

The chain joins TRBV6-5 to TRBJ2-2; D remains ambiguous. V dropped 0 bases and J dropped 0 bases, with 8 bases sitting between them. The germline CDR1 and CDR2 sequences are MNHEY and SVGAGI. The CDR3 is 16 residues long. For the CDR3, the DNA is TGTGCCAGCAGTTACTCGAGACGGACGAACACCGGGGAGCTGTTTTTT. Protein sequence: CASSYSRRTNTGELFF.

CDR3 amino acids: CSAFSPGPGQPQHF. The CDR3 nucleotides read TGCAGTGCCTTTTCTCCCGGGCCCGGTCAGCCCCAGCATTTT. The rearrangement links TRBV20-1 to TRBJ1-5; D ambiguous. The CDR3 covers 14 residues. Per germline, CDR1 DFQATT and CDR2 SNEGSKA (reference sequence). V lost 6 bases, J lost 6 bases, and 18 bases lay in between.

This CDR3 reads CASNRDETYEQYF. The CDR3 region has the DNA TGTGCCAGCAACAGGGACGAGACCTACGAGCAGTACTTC. V and J are TRBV11-2 and TRBJ2-7; D perhaps matches TRBD1 (6 bases). V was cut by 7 bases and J by 2 bases, with 12 bases left in between. CDR3 length equals 13 residues. CDR1 and CDR2 (germline): SGHAT, FQNNGV.

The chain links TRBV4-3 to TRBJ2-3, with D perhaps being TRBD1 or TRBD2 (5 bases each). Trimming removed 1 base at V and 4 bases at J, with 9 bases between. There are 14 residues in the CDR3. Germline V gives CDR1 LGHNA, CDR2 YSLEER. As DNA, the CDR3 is TGCGCCAGCAGCCAAGGAGGGGCCCCAGATACGCAGTATTTT. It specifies CASSQGGAPDTQYF.

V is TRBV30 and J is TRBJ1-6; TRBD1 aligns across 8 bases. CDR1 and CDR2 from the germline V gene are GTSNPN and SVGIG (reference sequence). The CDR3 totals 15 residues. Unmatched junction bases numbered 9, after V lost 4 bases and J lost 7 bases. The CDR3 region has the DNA TGTGCCTGGAAGAAGGTTACAGGGGGGAATTCACCCCTCCACTTT. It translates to CAWKKVTGGNSPLHF.

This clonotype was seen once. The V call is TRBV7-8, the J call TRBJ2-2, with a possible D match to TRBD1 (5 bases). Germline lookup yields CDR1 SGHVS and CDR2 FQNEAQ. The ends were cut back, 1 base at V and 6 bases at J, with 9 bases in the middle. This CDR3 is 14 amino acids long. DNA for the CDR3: TGTGCCAGCAGCTTAGGGGGCGAGTCCGGGGAGCTGTTTTTT. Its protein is CASSLGGESGELFF.

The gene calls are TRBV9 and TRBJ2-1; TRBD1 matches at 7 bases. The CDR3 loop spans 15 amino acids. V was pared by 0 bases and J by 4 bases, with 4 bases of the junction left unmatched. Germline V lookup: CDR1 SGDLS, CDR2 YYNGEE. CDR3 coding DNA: TGTGCCAGCAGCGTAGGCGAGGGGGCTTACAATGAGCAGTTCTTC. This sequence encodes CASSVGEGAYNEQFF.

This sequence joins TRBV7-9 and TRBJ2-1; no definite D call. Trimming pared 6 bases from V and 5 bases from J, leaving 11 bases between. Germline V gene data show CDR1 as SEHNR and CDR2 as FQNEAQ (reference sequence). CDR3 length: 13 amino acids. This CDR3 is CASSSDWDNEQFF. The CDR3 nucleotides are TGTGCCAGCAGTTCTGACTGGGACAATGAGCAGTTCTTC.

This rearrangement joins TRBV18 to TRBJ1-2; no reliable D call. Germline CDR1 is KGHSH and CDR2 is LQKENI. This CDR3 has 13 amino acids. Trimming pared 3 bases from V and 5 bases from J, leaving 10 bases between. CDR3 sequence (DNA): TGTGCCAGCTCACCGGCGGAAGAATATGGCTACACCTTC. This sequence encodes CASSPAEEYGYTF. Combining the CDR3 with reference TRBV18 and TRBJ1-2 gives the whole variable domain NAGVMQNPRHLVRRRGQEARLRCSPMKGHSHVYWYRQLPEEGLKFMVYLQKENIIDESGMPKERFSAEFPKEGPSILRIQQVVRGDSAAYFCASSPAEEYGYTFGSGTRLTVV.

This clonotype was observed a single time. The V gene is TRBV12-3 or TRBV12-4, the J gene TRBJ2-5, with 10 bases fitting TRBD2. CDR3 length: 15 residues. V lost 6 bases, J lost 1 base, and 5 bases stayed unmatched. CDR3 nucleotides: TGTGCCAGCAGCCCCCTAGCGGGGGTCCAAGAGACCCAGTACTTC. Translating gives CASSPLAGVQETQYF.

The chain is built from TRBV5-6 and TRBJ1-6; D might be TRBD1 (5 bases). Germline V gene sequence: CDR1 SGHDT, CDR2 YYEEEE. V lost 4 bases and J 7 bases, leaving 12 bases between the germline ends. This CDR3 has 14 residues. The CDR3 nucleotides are TGTGCCAGCAGCCCCCGCGGGGCAAATTCACCCCTCCACTTT. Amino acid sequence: CASSPRGANSPLHF. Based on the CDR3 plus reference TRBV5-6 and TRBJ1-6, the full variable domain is DAGVTQSPTHLIKTRGQQVTLRCSPKSGHDTVSWYQQALGQGPQFIFQYYEEEERQRGNFPDRFSGHQFPNYSSELNVNALLLGDSALYLCASSPRGANSPLHFGNGTRLTVT.